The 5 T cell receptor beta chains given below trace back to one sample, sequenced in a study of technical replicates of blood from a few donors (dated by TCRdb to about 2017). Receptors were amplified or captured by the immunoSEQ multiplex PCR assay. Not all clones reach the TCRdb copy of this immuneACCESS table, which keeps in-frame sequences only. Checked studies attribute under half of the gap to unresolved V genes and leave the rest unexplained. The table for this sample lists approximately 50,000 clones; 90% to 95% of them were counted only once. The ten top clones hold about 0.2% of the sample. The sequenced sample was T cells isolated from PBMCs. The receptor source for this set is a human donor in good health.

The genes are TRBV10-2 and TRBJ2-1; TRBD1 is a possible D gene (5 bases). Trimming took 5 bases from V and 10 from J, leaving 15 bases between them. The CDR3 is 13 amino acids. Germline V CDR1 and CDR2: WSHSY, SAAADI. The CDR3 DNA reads TGCGCCAGCAGTTCGAGCCTGGGGCAGGAGCAGTTCTTC. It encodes CASSSSLGQEQFF.

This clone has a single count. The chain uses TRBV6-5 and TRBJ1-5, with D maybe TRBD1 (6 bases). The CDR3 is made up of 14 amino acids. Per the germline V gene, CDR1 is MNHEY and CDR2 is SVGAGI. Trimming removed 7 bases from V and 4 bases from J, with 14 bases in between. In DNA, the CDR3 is TGTGCCAGCAAATCGGGGCAGGGGAATCAGCCCCAGCATTTT. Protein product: CASKSGQGNQPQHF.

The CDR3 sequence: CASTRGGTGELFF. CDR3 nucleotide sequence: TGTGCCAGCACCCGGGGGGGGACCGGGGAGCTGTTTTTT. This chain joins TRBV6-5 and TRBJ2-2; 8 bases map to TRBD2. CDR3 length: 13 amino acids. The germline gives CDR1 MNHEY, CDR2 SVGAGI. V lost 7 bases to trimming and J lost 5 bases; unmatched junction nucleotides: 3.

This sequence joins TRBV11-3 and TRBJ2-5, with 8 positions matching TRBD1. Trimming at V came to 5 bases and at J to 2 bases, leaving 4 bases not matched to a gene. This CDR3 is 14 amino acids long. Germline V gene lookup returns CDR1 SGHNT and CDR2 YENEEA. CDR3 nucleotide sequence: TGTGCCAGCAGCATAAGGACAGGGCAAGAGACCCAGTACTTC. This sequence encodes CASSIRTGQETQYF.

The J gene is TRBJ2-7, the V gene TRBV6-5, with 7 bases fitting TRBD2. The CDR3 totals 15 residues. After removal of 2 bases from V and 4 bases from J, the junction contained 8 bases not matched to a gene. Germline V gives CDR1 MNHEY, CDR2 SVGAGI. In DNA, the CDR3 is TGTGCCAGCAGTTACCCCCAGGGAGGGGTTTACGAGCAGTACTTC. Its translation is CASSYPQGGVYEQYF.